This TCR beta chain was captured in a study of cytomegalovirus exposure and HLA in healthy donors. Study-wide findings and caveats: The authors later found TCR association rates varying by HLA locus, with DRB1 most and HLA-C fewest.

This clone was counted only a few times. Its specificity is unknown. PCR used 60 Vbeta primers and 13 Jbeta primers. The table came from immunoSEQ multiplex PCR; TCRdb's copy has only in-frame clones and leaves some out. This sample yields about 95,000 clones, of which about 78% are seen a single time; roughly 4% belongs to the top ten. Per germline, CDR1 MGHDK and CDR2 SYGVNS. The CDR3 is 15 residues long. The ends lost 8 bases at V and 0 bases at J; junction bases unmatched: 10. The gene calls are TRBV25-1 and TRBJ2-7; 7 bases line up with TRBD1. Source material: PBMCs. The clonotype was recovered from a middle-aged woman in good health and CMV-seropositive. The CDR3 sequence: CASLTSTGHSYEQYF. CDR3 DNA: TGTGCCAGCCTCACCTCGACAGGGCACTCCTACGAGCAGTACTTC.